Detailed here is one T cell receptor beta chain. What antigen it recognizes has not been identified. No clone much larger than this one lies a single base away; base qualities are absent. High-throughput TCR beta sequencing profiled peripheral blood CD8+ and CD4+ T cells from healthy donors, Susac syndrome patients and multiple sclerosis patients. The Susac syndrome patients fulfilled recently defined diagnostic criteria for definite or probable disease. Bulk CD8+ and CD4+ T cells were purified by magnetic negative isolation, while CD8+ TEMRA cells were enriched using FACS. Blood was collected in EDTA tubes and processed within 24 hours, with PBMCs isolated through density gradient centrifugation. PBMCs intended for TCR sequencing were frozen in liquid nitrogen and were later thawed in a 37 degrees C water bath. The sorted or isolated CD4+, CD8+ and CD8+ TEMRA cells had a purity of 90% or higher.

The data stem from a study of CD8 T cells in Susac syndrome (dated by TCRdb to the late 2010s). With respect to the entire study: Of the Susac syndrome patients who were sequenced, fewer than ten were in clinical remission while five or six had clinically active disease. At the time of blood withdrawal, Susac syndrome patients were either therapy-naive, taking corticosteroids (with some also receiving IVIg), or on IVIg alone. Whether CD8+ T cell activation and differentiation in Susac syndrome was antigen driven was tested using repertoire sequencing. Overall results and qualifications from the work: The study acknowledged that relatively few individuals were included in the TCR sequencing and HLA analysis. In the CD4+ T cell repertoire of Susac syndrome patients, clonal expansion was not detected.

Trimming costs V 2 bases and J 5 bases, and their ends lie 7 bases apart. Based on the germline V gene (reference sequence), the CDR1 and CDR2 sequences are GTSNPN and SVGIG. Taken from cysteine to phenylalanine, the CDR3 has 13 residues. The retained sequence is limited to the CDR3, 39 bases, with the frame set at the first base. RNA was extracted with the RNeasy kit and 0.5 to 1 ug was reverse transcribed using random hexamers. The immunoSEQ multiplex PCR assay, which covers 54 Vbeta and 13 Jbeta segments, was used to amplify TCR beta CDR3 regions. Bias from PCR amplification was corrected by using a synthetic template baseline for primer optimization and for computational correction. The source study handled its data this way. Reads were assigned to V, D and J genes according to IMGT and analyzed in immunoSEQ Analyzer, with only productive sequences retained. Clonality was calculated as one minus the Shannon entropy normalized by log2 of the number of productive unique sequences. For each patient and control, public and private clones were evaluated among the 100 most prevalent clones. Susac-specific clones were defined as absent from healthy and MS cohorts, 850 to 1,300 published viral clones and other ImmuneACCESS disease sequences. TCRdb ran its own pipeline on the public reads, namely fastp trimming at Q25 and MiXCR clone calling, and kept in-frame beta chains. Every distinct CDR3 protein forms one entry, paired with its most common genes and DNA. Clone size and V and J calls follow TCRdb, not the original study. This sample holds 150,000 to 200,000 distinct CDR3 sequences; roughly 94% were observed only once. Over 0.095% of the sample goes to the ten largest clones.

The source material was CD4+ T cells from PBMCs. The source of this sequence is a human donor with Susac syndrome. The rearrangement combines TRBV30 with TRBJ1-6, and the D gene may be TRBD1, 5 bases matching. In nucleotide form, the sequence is TGTGCCTGGAGTCAGGGAGATAATTCACCCCTCCACTTT. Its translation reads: CAWSQGDNSPLHF.